These 22 T cell receptor beta chains were sequenced from one sample in a study of cytomegalovirus exposure and HLA in healthy donors. This PCR relied on a set of 60 Vbeta primers and 13 Jbeta primers. Produced via immunoSEQ multiplex PCR; TCRdb's table is partial and in-frame only. Altogether under 250,000 clones are present, 76% being singletons, with the ten largest covering approximately 0.6%. Sequenced: PBMCs. The receptors shown here come from a man between 18 and 29 years old in good health and CMV-seronegative.

The rearrangement links TRBV2 to TRBJ2-3; weak D call: TRBD1 (6 bases). Germline V lookup: CDR1 SNHLY, CDR2 FYNNEI. Trimming pared 1 base from V and 0 bases from J, leaving 8 bases between. The CDR3 runs 15 residues. The CDR3 reads CASSEGTASTDTQYF. As DNA, the CDR3 is TGTGCCAGCAGTGAAGGGACAGCCAGCACAGATACGCAGTATTTT.

This chain connects TRBV28 to TRBJ1-1; 10 bases map to TRBD1. CDR1 is MDHEN, CDR2 SYDVKM, per germline. After removal of 8 bases from V and 11 bases from J, the junction contained 20 bases not matched to a gene. The CDR3 has 16 amino acids. The CDR3 coding sequence is TGTGCCAGCGGACTAGCCCGGGACAGGGGCCCCTGGGGGGCTTTCTTT. Protein sequence: CASGLARDRGPWGAFF.

This chain uses TRBV6-5 with TRBJ2-5; 8 bases are shared with TRBD2. Germline V gene sequence: CDR1 MNHEY, CDR2 SVGAGI. V gave up 1 base and J gave up 5 bases; unmatched junction bases: 6. The CDR3 spans 15 residues. The CDR3 nucleotides read TGTGCCAGCAGTTACTACCTTAGCGGGAAGGAGACCCAGTACTTC. It codes for CASSYYLSGKETQYF.

As DNA, the CDR3 is TGTGCCAGCAGTTACTCGGCAGGGCTACATAATTCACCCCTCCACTTT. It encodes CASSYSAGLHNSPLHF. The V and J genes are TRBV6-5 and TRBJ1-6; D is perhaps TRBD1 (5 bases). The CDR3 is 16 amino acids. CDR1 MNHEY and CDR2 SVGAGI come from the germline V gene. V dropped 0 bases and J dropped 5 bases, with 11 bases sitting between them.

The V gene is TRBV28, the J gene TRBJ1-4; D remains ambiguous. Trimming stripped 6 bases from V and 12 bases from J, with 14 bases between. CDR1 is MDHEN and CDR2 is SYDVKM in the germline V gene. This CDR3 has 12 residues. Written as DNA, the CDR3 is TGTGCCAGCAGCCGCTACCAGGTGGAACTGTTTTTT. Encoded protein: CASSRYQVELFF.

This sequence joins TRBV2 and TRBJ1-1; no reliable D call. CDR3 size: 16 residues. V was trimmed by 7 bases and J by 0 bases, leaving 18 bases between them. The germline V gene has CDR1 SNHLY and CDR2 FYNNEI. The CDR3 protein is CASTLPTSGMNTEAFF. The CDR3 DNA reads TGTGCCAGCACTCTCCCCACCTCGGGGATGAACACTGAAGCTTTCTTT.

The chain joins TRBV15 to TRBJ2-1; TRBD2 matches 7 bases. CDR3 length: 14 residues. With V trimmed by 5 bases and J by 4 bases, 5 bases remained unmatched. The germline gives CDR1 LNHNV, CDR2 YYDKDF (reference sequence). The CDR3 loop reads CATSQGEGYNEQFF. The CDR3 DNA is TGTGCCACCAGCCAAGGGGAGGGATACAATGAGCAGTTCTTC.

The rearrangement joins TRBV4-1 to TRBJ2-1; maybe TRBD2 (5 bases). The CDR3 runs to 12 residues. V was trimmed by 1 base and J by 12 bases, leaving 10 bases between them. Germline lookup yields CDR1 MGHRA and CDR2 YSYEKL. CDR3 sequence (DNA): TGCGCCAGCAGCCAAGGAACTAGAGGGCAGTTCTTC. Translated, it gives CASSQGTRGQFF.

The chain couples TRBV7-9 to TRBJ2-5; 7 bases map to TRBD1. The tail of the sequence fits TRBJ2-7 better, so the J call may be wrong. This CDR3 region has 16 residues. Germline V CDR1 and CDR2: SEHNR, FQNEAQ (reference sequence). The CDR3 nucleotides are TGTGCCAGCAGCTTATCTCTAGGGACAGTTACCTACGAGCAGTACTTC. The encoded protein is CASSLSLGTVTYEQYF.

J is TRBJ2-2 and V is TRBV29-1; 7 nucleotides line up with TRBD2. This CDR3 contains 14 residues. The germline V gene has CDR1 SQVTM and CDR2 ANQGSEA. J gave up 1 base and V 5 bases, and 4 bases lay outside the gene matches. This CDR3 reads CSVKRGENTGELFF. CDR3 nucleotide sequence: TGCAGCGTTAAGCGGGGAGAGAACACCGGGGAGCTGTTTTTT.

The chain joins TRBV5-8 to TRBJ1-2, with 12 bases matching TRBD1. Losses at the gene ends were 2 bases for V and 8 bases for J; bases not matched to a gene: 7. The CDR3 loop spans 15 amino acids. Germline V CDR1 and CDR2: SGHTS, YDEGEE. The CDR3 spells CASSFTGTGGNGYTF. CDR3 nucleotides: TGTGCCAGCAGCTTTACCGGGACAGGGGGCAACGGCTACACCTTC.

The chain links TRBV10-3 to TRBJ2-1; 7 nucleotides match TRBD2. CDR1 is ENHRY, CDR2 SYGVKD, per germline. Trimming cost V 11 bases and J 6 bases; bases outside gene matches: 16. This CDR3 spans 15 amino acids. CDR3: CAVTGEGGVSNEQFF. The CDR3 DNA reads as TGTGCCGTCACGGGCGAGGGAGGGGTCAGCAATGAGCAGTTCTTC.

The V gene is TRBV6-5, the J gene TRBJ1-1, with D uncertain. Germline V gene lookup returns CDR1 MNHEY and CDR2 SVGAGI. The CDR3 sequence is 15 residues long. Trimming removed 2 bases at V and 4 bases at J, with 14 bases between. The CDR3 loop is CASSYTGRIGTEAFF. The CDR3 DNA reads TGTGCCAGCAGTTACACCGGGAGGATAGGCACTGAAGCTTTCTTT.

The gene calls are TRBV27 and TRBJ1-5, with 7 bases lining up with TRBD1. This CDR3 has 16 residues. CDR1 is MNHEY and CDR2 is SMNVEV in the germline V gene (reference sequence). The V segment lost 5 bases and the J segment 3 bases; nucleotides outside the gene matches: 10. The CDR3 nucleotides are TGTGCCAGCAGTCCCCCCCGGACAGGCAACAATCAGCCCCAGCATTTT. Translated: CASSPPRTGNNQPQHF.

V gene TRBV7-2 combines with J gene TRBJ2-1; D not resolved. The CDR3 totals 13 residues. V lost 3 bases and J 5 bases, leaving 8 bases between the germline ends. Looked up from germline, CDR1 is SGHTA and CDR2 is FQGNSA. CDR3 loop: CASSFYVHNEQFF. As DNA, the CDR3 is TGTGCCAGCAGCTTCTATGTTCACAATGAGCAGTTCTTC.

This chain's CDR3 is CASSRGQGDGYTF. CDR3 nucleotide sequence: TGTGCCAGCAGCAGGGGACAGGGAGATGGCTACACCTTC. This sequence joins TRBV7-3 and TRBJ1-2; TRBD1 matches 9 bases. CDR1 is SGHTA, CDR2 FQGTGA, per germline. J lost 6 bases, V lost 5 bases, and 4 bases had no gene match. The CDR3 covers 13 residues.

This clone was seen a few times. The rearrangement uses TRBV28 and TRBJ2-1, with TRBD2 as a possible D gene (6 bases). This CDR3 region has 15 residues. CDR1 and CDR2 (germline): MDHEN, SYDVKM. The ends were cut back, 2 bases at V and 9 bases at J, with 17 bases in the middle. CDR3 protein: CASSLRARLVSEQFF. The CDR3 nucleotides are TGTGCCAGCAGTTTAAGGGCCCGACTAGTGTCTGAGCAGTTCTTC.

V is TRBV14 and J is TRBJ2-1; D call uncertain. The V end was cut by 0 bases, the J end by 5 bases, with 8 bases between. The CDR3 totals 14 residues. Germline V gives CDR1 SGHDN, CDR2 FVKESK. The CDR3 coding sequence is TGTGCCAGCAGCCAAGATCTCGACAACAATGAGCAGTTCTTC. Its protein is CASSQDLDNNEQFF. Complete variable domain (other parts from reference TRBV14 and TRBJ2-1): EAGVTQFPSHSVIEKGQTVTLRCDPISGHDNLYWYRRVMGKEIKFLLHFVKESKQDESGMPNNRFLAERTGGTYSTLKVQPAELEDSGVYFCASSQDLDNNEQFFGPGTRLTVL.

The chain couples TRBV28 to TRBJ2-7; D perhaps matches TRBD1 (6 bases). Trimming took 4 bases from V and 2 from J, leaving 12 bases between them. Germline CDR1 reads MDHEN; CDR2 reads SYDVKM. The CDR3 totals 14 residues. This CDR3 reads CASSSGTSTYEQYF. CDR3 coding DNA: TGTGCCAGCAGTTCCGGGACATCAACCTACGAGCAGTACTTC.

This clone was seen once. This chain uses TRBV5-1 with TRBJ1-1, with D possibly matching TRBD1 (5 bases). CDR3 length equals 13 residues. Per germline, CDR1 SGHRS and CDR2 YFSETQ. The V end was cut by 2 bases, the J end by 4 bases, with 9 bases between. The CDR3, as DNA: TGCGCCAGCAGCTTCAACGGGGGCACTGAAGCTTTCTTT. Its translation is CASSFNGGTEAFF.

The chain recombines TRBV10-2 with TRBJ2-7, with D perhaps TRBD1 (5 bases). The V gene lost 6 bases and the J gene lost 7 bases, with 16 bases spanning the gap. Looked up from germline, CDR1 is WSHSY and CDR2 is SAAADI. This CDR3 is 13 amino acids long. This CDR3 reads CASREQGFGEQYF. The CDR3 nucleotides are TGCGCCAGCAGAGAGCAGGGATTTGGGGAGCAGTACTTC.

The chain has TRBV6-1 and TRBJ1-6; D is perhaps TRBD1 (6 bases). V was trimmed by 6 bases and J by 10 bases, leaving 10 bases between them. The CDR3 has 12 residues. Germline assignment: CDR1 MNHNS and CDR2 SASEGT. The CDR3 DNA sequence: TGTGCCAGCAGGGGGACATCCTCACCCCTCCACTTT. Amino acid sequence: CASRGTSSPLHF.